This TCR beta chain came from a study of cytomegalovirus exposure and HLA in healthy donors. This clone occurred a few times. Losses at the gene ends were 4 bases for V and 4 bases for J; bases not matched to a gene: 3. The CDR3 runs to 13 residues. Looked up from germline, CDR1 is SEHNR and CDR2 is FQNEAQ (reference sequence). 60 Vbeta and 13 Jbeta primers were used in PCR. TCRdb keeps only in-frame clones here, not all; method: immunoSEQ multiplex PCR. The repertoire holds some 150,000 clones, with more than 70% as singletons. The V call is TRBV7-9, the J call TRBJ2-7; 8 bases are shared with TRBD2. The sample was PBMCs. This receptor was identified in a male donor in good health and CMV-seronegative. This chain's CDR3 is CASSWGLGYEQYF. DNA for the CDR3: TGTGCCAGCAGCTGGGGACTAGGGTACGAGCAGTACTTC.